The clone carrying this T cell receptor (beta chain) came up many times. What it recognizes is unknown. V was clipped by 2 bases and J by 1 base, with 6 bases between them. The CDR3 is 13 amino acids. Germline V CDR1 and CDR2: SGHNT, YYREEE (reference sequence). Each of the CD4+ naive, central memory, regulatory and stem cell-like memory populations was sorted via CD45RO/CCR7/CD25/CD127/CD95/CD27. Sequenced material consisted of expressed TCRB transcripts (all of the isolated RNA was reverse transcribed). Mean read depth for naive, central memory and regulatory T cell samples was roughly 4 million reads. Some clones are missing from TCRdb's copy, which holds only in-frame ones; the method was immunoSEQ multiplex PCR. The table records 400,000 or so clones, over 9% of them present only once. This entry is derived from a study of beta chain features in type 1 diabetes. Study-wide findings and caveats: Whether TCRB rearrangement is influenced by HLA type was left unresolved in this analysis. Type 1 diabetes patients had TCRB CDR3s that were shorter (moderately but significantly so) in all four CD4+ subsets. For patients, the naive, central memory and Treg TCRB repertoires appeared more alike than for healthy donors.

The chain carries TRBV5-4 and TRBJ1-1; D not resolved. Input material: central memory CD4+ T cells from blood. The source is a man aged 25 to 40 with type 1 diabetes. This chain's CDR3 is CASSFPENTEAFF. The CDR3 DNA is TGTGCCAGCAGCTTCCCAGAGAACACTGAAGCTTTCTTT.